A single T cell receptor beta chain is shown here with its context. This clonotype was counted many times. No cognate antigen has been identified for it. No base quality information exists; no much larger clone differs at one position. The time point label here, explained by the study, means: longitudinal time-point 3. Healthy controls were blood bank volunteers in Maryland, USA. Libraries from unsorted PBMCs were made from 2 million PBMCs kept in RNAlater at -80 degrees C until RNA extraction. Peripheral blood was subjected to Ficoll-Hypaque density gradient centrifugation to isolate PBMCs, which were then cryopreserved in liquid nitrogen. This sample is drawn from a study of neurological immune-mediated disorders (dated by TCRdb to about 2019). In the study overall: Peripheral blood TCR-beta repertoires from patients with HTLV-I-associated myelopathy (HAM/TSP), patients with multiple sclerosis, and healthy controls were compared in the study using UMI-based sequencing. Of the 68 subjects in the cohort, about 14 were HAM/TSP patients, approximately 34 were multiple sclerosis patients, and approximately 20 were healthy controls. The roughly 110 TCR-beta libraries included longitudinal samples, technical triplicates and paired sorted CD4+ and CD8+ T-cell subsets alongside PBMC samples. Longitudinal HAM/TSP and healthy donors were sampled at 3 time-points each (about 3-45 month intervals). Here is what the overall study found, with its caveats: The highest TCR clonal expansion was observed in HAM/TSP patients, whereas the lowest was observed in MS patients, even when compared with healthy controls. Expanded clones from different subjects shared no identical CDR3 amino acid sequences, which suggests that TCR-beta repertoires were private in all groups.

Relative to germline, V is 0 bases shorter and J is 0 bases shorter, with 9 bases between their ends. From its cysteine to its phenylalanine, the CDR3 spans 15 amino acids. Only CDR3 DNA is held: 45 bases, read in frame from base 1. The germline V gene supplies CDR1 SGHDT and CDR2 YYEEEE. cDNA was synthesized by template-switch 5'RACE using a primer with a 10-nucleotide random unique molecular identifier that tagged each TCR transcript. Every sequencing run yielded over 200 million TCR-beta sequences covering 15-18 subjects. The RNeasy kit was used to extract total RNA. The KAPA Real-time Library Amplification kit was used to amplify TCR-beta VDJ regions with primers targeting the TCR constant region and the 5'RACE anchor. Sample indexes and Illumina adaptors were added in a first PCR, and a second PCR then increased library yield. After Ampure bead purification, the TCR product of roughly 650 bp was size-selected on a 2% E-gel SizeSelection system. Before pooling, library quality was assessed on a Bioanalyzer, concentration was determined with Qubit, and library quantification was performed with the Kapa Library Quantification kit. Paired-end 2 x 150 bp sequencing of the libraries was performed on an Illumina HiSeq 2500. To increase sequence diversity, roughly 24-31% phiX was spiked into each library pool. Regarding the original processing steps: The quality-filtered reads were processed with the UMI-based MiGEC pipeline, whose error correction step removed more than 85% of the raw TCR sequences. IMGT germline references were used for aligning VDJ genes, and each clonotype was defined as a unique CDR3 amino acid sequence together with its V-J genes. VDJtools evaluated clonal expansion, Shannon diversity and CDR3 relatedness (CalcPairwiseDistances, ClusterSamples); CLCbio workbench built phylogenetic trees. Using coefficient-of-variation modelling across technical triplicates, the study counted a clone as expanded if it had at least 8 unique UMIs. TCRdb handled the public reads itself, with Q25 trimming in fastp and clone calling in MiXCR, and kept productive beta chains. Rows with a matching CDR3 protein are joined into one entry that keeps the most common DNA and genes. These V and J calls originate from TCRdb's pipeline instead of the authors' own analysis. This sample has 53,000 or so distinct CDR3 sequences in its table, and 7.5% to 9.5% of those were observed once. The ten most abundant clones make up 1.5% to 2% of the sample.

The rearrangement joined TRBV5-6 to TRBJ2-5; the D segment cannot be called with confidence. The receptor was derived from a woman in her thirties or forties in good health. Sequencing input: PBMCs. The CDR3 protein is CASSLGLAYQETQYF. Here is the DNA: TGTGCCAGCAGCTTGGGTCTCGCCTACCAAGAGACCCAGTACTTC.